The T cell receptor (beta chain) described here comes from a study of PD-1 blockade in classical Hodgkin lymphoma. Study results and caveats: Why the repertoires differ is still unclear, perhaps disease activity or prior therapy. Baseline diversity in complete responders resembled that of newly diagnosed patients. The study reported lower baseline TCR diversity in newly diagnosed patients than in healthy donors. Patients were excluded if nivolumab began under 1 year after ASCT (the autologous transplant).

This clone was observed a handful of times. The antigen is not known. Repertoires were generated with immunoSEQ multiplex PCR, while TCRdb's copy carries only in-frame clones and drops some. The sample consists of about 9,000 clones, around 87% of them appearing once. Time point indicated: cycle 4 day 1 (C4D1), after 6 weeks of nivolumab. Every patient relapsed after autologous stem cell transplantation, and brentuximab vedotin exposure varied. The sample here was peripheral blood mononuclear cells (PBMCs), taken before the fourth cycle of nivolumab. The receptor was isolated from a human donor with classical Hodgkin lymphoma.

The CDR3 loop reads CASAEGGTSNYGYTF. The CDR3 region has the DNA TGCGCCAGCGCCGAAGGAGGGACCTCTAACTATGGCTACACCTTC. This chain links TRBV5-1 with TRBJ1-2; D perhaps matches TRBD1 (5 bases). Trimming took 7 bases from V and 0 from J, leaving 16 bases between them. This CDR3 comprises 15 residues. The germline V gene has CDR1 SGHRS and CDR2 YFSETQ.